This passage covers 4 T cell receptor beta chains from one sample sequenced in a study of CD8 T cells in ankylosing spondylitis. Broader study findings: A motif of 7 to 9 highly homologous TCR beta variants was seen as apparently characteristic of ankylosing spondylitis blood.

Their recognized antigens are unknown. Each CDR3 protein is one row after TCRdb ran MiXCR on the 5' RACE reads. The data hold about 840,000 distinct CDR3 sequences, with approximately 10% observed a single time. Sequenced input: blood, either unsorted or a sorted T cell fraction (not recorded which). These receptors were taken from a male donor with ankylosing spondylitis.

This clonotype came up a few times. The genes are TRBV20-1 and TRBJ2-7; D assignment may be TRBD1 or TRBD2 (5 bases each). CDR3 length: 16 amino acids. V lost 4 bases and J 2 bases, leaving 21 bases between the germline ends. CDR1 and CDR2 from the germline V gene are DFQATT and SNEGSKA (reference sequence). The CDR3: CSATAKPGRPTYEQYF. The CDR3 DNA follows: TGCAGTGCTACTGCAAAACCGGGACGTCCAACCTACGAGCAGTACTTC.

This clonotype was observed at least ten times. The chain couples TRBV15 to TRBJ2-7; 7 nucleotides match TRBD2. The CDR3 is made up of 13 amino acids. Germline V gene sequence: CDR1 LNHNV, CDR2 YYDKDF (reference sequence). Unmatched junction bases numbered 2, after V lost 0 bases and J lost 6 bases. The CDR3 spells CATSRDGGGEQYF. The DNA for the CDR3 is TGTGCCACCAGCAGAGATGGGGGGGGCGAGCAGTACTTC.

CDR3 nucleotides: TGCAGCGTTCGGGACAGGCACGCGAACACCGGGGAGCTGTTTTTT. Translating gives CSVRDRHANTGELFF. This chain links TRBV29-1 with TRBJ2-2, with 8 bases aligning to TRBD1. The CDR3 is made up of 15 amino acids. The germline V gene encodes CDR1 SQVTM and CDR2 ANQGSEA. Trimming at V came to 5 bases and at J to 0 bases, leaving 5 bases not matched to a gene.

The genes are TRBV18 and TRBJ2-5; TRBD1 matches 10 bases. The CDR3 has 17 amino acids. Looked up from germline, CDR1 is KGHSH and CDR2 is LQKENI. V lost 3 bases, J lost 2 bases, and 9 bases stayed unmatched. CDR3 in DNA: TGTGCCAGCTCACCCAGACAGGGGGCCCGACTTCAAGAGACCCAGTACTTC. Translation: CASSPRQGARLQETQYF. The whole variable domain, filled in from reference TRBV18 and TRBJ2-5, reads NAGVMQNPRHLVRRRGQEARLRCSPMKGHSHVYWYRQLPEEGLKFMVYLQKENIIDESGMPKERFSAEFPKEGPSILRIQQVVRGDSAAYFCASSPRQGARLQETQYFGPGTRLLVL.